This TCR beta chain was obtained from a study of graft-versus-host responses after intestinal transplantation (dated by TCRdb to about 2021). Regarding the study in general: Multivisceral, liver-intestinal, or isolated intestinal transplants were received by the recipients. After intestinal transplantation, graft-versus-host and host-versus-graft alloreactive T cell clones were followed in the graft, circulation and bone marrow using bulk TCR-beta CDR3 sequencing. Donor T cell macrochimerism was defined as a peak of at least 4% donor T cells among recipient peripheral blood mononuclear cells. The cohort enrolled some 25 intestinal transplant recipients including one retransplant, and a few patients lacking pretransplant specimens were excluded. Alloreactive clones were identified by sequencing pre-transplant mixed lymphocyte reaction products and comparing them with unstimulated pre-transplant donor and recipient T cells. Every recipient was given anti-thymocyte globulin induction, then maintenance tacrolimus and steroids for 3 to 4 years. Samples from three later patients were sequenced in-house on an Illumina MiSeq with MiXCR processing rather than by the commercial service. Overall results and qualifications from the work: Patients with donor T cell macrochimerism had high GvH to HvG T cell clonal ratios in their allografts. Peak levels of circulating GvH clones were associated with declines in HvG clones early after transplant. GvH clones turned up in recipient bone marrow, with some appearing earlier in ileal mucosa or blood, a pattern consistent with an intestinal mucosal origin. The relatively low number and heterogeneity of intestinal transplant patients limited the conclusions.

The library relied on the immunoSEQ multiplex PCR assay. For most patients, genomic DNA was isolated with the Qiagen DNeasy Blood and Tissue Kit and shipped frozen to Adaptive Biotechnologies for TCR sequencing. Adaptive Biotechnologies carried out high-throughput TCR-beta CDR3 sequencing of genomic DNA for most patients. Regarding the original processing steps: Adaptive's ImmunoSEQ software supplied the TCR sequencing data for 15 to 20 patients, while MiXCR and VDJtools were used to process a few other patients. To correct CD4 versus CD8 sorting errors, sequences present in both subsets at a frequency ratio below 5:1 were removed. Because the origin of CDR3 nucleotide sequences shared between donor and recipient could not be assigned, those sequences were removed. At least 2-fold expansion over unstimulated cells and a minimum CFSE-low frequency of 0.002% (template counts) or 0.001% (read counts) were required for clones to be classified as alloreactive. Mappable clones were those detected in sequenced pre-transplant spleen, lymph node, or MLR CFSE-low populations of the donor or recipient. Cumulative frequency of alloreactive clones was calculated as a percentage of all sequences weighted by copy number. Here the immuneACCESS table is served through TCRdb, limited to in-frame sequences with V and J called. Missing clones are a known gap in these copies; in checked studies unresolved V genes cover under half, and the rest lacks a known reason. The D gene and trimming were derived from the DNA, and the V and J assignments and clone size from that table. Across this sample there are almost 40,000 clones, with roughly 96% seen only once. The top ten hold less than 0.25% of the sample.

V lost 2 bases and J lost 6 bases; the stretch between them is 9 bases long. The CDR3 has 12 amino acids, counting the end cysteine and phenylalanine. Just the 36-base CDR3 DNA is kept, in frame starting at base 1. Reading the germline V gene (reference sequence) gives CDR1 SGHNT and CDR2 YYREEE. The time point tag for this specimen amounts to: cells obtained before transplantation from donor or recipient. CD3+CD4+ and CD3+CD8+ populations were FACS-sorted from unstimulated pre-transplant donor and recipient cells taken from spleen or lymph nodes. This clone showed up just once. The target of this receptor is not known. Base qualities are not at hand, and no much larger clone is one base apart.

Material: unstimulated CD8+ T cells sorted from spleen or lymph node cells, obtained before transplant. The TCR sequence derives from a human donor who was the organ donor for an intestinal transplant. The chain employs TRBV5-4 and TRBJ2-7, with the D segment identity uncertain. CDR3 reads: CASSFWGGEQYF. The sequenced DNA: TGTGCCAGCAGCTTCTGGGGTGGCGAGCAGTACTTC.